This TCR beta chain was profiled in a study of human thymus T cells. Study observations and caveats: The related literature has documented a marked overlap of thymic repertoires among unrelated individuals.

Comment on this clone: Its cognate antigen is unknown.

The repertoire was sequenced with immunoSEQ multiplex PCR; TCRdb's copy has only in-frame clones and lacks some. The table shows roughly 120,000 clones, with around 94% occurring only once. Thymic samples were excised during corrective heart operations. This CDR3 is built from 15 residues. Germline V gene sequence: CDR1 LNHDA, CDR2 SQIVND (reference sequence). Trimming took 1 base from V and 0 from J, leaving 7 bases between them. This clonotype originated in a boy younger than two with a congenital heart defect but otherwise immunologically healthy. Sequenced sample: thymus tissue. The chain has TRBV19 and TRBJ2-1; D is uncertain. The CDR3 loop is CASSIAAASYNEQFF. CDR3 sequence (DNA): TGTGCCAGTAGTATAGCGGCTGCCTCCTACAATGAGCAGTTCTTC.